This TCR beta chain was obtained from a study of shared clonotypes between healthy human individuals. Findings and caveats of the study: Collection of samples was limited to blood; tissue repertoires likely differ.

V was cut by 10 bases and J by 0 bases, with 16 bases left in between. From germline, CDR1 is LNHDA and CDR2 SQIVND (reference sequence). The CDR3 spans 14 residues. Concerning this clone: The antigen is unknown.

When replicate PCRs were run on sorted subsets, they used around 200 ng DNA, tens of thousands of T cell genomes. Only in-frame clones appear in the TCRdb table, and some are missing; sequencing was by immunoSEQ multiplex PCR. The sample consists of 1 million to 1.2 million clones, about 72% of them appearing once. This sequence was found in a man younger than 30 in good health. Some clones in this sample may be carry-over from other donors' samples. The chain employs TRBV19 and TRBJ2-7; a possible D gene is TRBD1 (6 bases). Sequenced input: memory CD4+ T cells from PBMCs. Stated subset: CD45RA-negative fraction. CDR3 in amino acids: CATGVRVTSYEQYF. DNA for the CDR3: TGTGCCACAGGGGTGCGGGTAACCTCCTACGAGCAGTACTTC.